This T cell receptor beta chain was recorded in a study of beta chain features in type 1 diabetes. General observations from the study: In comparison with healthy donors, patients had naive, central memory and Treg TCRB repertoires that appeared more similar. Small HLA sub-analyses could not settle whether HLA shapes TCRB rearrangement. VDJ junctions from type 1 diabetes patients carried fewer insertions and larger deletions. In every one of the four CD4+ subsets, TCRB CDR3s were moderately but significantly shorter in Type 1 diabetes patients.

For this clone: Its target is not known.

Expressed TCRB transcripts got sequenced, as all isolated RNA was reverse transcribed. Clones were sequenced by immunoSEQ multiplex PCR, and TCRdb holds only the in-frame ones, with some missing. The table has about 260,000 clones, 20% seen once; the top ten hold 0.028%. The germline V gene has CDR1 MNHNS and CDR2 SASEGT. This CDR3 has 13 residues. The V end lost 7 bases, the J end lost 3 bases, and 13 bases lay between the germline ends. The clonotype was recovered from a woman between 40 and 50 years old with type 1 diabetes. Sequencing used naive CD4+ T cells from blood. This chain connects TRBV6-1 to TRBJ2-7, with D perhaps TRBD1 (5 bases). The CDR3 sequence: CASTSGQDYEQYF. CDR3 bases: TGTGCCAGCACTAGTGGACAAGACTACGAGCAGTACTTC.